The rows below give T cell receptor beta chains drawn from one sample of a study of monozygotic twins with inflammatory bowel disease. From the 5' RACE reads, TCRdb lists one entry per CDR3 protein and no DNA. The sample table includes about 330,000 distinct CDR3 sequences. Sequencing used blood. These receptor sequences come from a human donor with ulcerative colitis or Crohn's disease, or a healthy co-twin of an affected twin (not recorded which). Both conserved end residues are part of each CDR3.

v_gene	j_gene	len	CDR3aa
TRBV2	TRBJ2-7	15	CASSVGVLPEPEQYF
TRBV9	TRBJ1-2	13	CASRDRLFGGYTF
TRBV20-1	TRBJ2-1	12	CSAVAGANEQFF
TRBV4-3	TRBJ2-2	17	CASSQDVAGGLAGELFF
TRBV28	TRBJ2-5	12	CASSLLQETQYF
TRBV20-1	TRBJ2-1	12	CSARGRPNEQFF
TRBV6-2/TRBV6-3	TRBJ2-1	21	CASSYSTSLVRSGDSYNEQFF
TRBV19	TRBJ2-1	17	CASSGISGANSYNEQFF
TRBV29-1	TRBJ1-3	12	CSADGGGNTIYF
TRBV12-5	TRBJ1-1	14	CASGLGQGTTEAFF
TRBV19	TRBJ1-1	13	CASSIGRFTEAFF
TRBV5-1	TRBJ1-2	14	CASSTGSSQHGYTF
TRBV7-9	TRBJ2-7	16	CASSHPNGQGLSEQYF
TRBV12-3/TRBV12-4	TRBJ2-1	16	CASSLSAGEGYNEQFF